The present T cell receptor beta chain was sequenced within a study of T cell repertoires in cytomegalovirus infection. Study-wide background: A matching HLA type, together with CMV infection, was signaled by public TCR beta signatures. General observations from the study: CMV carriers having the relevant HLA were flagged by cumulative public TCR beta family frequency. In two of eight donors, the top clonotype was HLA-C-restricted CMV-specific.

Using its own MiXCR run on the reads, TCRdb lists one record per CDR3 protein. The repertoire holds some 77,000 distinct CDR3 sequences, with 3.7% as singletons. The CDR3 has 13 residues. Per the germline V gene, CDR1 is MNHEY and CDR2 is SVGEGT. The ends were cut back, 6 bases at V and 4 bases at J, with 12 bases in the middle. This clonotype has at least ten counts. The antigen is undetermined. The sequence derives from a human donor in good health (CMV status not recorded). Some clones in this sample may be carry-over from other donors' samples. This rearrangement joins TRBV6-2 or TRBV6-3 to TRBJ1-2, with a weak D call TRBD1 (6 bases). The sequenced sample consisted of PBMCs. Here the CDR3 DNA reads TGTGCCAGCAGCTTCCGGACAGTCTATGGCTACACCTTC. Protein: CASSFRTVYGYTF.